A selection of T cell receptor beta chains follows, all from one sample in a study of CD8 T cells in ankylosing spondylitis. TCRdb fed the 5' RACE reads into MiXCR, producing one record per CDR3 protein. The table lists 300,000 to 400,000 distinct CDR3 sequences, 20% to 25% of them singletons, with about a sixth in the top ten. Sequenced sample: blood, either unsorted or a sorted T cell fraction (not recorded which). The receptors originated from a male donor with ankylosing spondylitis. Each CDR3 is given with its conserved first and last residue. A D gene is named only where the DNA matches it firmly. Only some rows state a clone size, as once, few, many or a class for expanded clones.

TGCGCCAGCAGCTTGGGAGAGATCAGCTCTGGAAACACCATATATTTT,CASSLGEISSGNTIYF,16,.,TRBJ1-3,TRBV5-1,.
TGTGCCAGCAGGTCGACAGTCTACGAGCAGTACTTC,CASRSTVYEQYF,12,.,TRBJ2-7,TRBV28,.
TGCGCCAGCAGCCAAGAAGGACTAGCGGGAGGCGAGACCCAGTACTTC,CASSQEGLAGGETQYF,16,TRBD2,TRBJ2-5,TRBV4-1,.
TGTGCCAGCAGTTTTCTGGCTAACACAGATACGCAGTATTTT,CASSFLANTDTQYF,14,.,TRBJ2-3,TRBV27,few
TGTGCCAGCAGCAGATTGTGGAAGTTCTTC,CASSRLWKFF,10,.,TRBJ2-1,TRBV21-1,.
TGTGCCAGCAGCACCCACAGGGTCGGGAAAGATACGCAGTATTTT,CASSTHRVGKDTQYF,15,.,TRBJ2-3,TRBV7-9,.
TGCAGTGCTAACGACAGGTCAACTAATGAAAAACTGTTTTTT,CSANDRSTNEKLFF,14,.,TRBJ1-4,TRBV20-1,.
TGCGCCAGCAGCCACCAGTACACCGGGGAGCTGTTTTTT,CASSHQYTGELFF,13,.,TRBJ2-2,TRBV5-1,.
TGCGCCAGCAGCCGGGGACGCGACACCGGGGAGCTGTTTTTT,CASSRGRDTGELFF,14,.,TRBJ2-2,TRBV5-1,.
TGTGCCACCAGTGGCGGGGCGAAAGAGACCCAGTACTTC,CATSGGAKETQYF,13,.,TRBJ2-5,TRBV24-1,.
TGTGCCAGCAACCTGGGACAGGACATCTATGGCTACACCTTC,CASNLGQDIYGYTF,14,TRBD1,TRBJ1-2,TRBV28,.
TGTGCCAGCAGTCCGGACAGGGGGCCTCAGCCCCAGCATTTT,CASSPDRGPQPQHF,14,TRBD1,TRBJ1-5,TRBV6-2/TRBV6-3,.
TGTGCCAGCAGCCCACGGCCGGGGACTAGCGGGATGTATGAGCAGTTCTTC,CASSPRPGTSGMYEQFF,17,TRBD2,TRBJ2-1,TRBV7-9,few
TGCAGTGCTGAAGGGCCGAATAGCGGGAACACCGGGGAGCTGTTTTTT,CSAEGPNSGNTGELFF,16,.,TRBJ2-2,TRBV20-1,few
TGTGCCAGCAGCTTAACTGGCAGACAGCACTCCTACGAGCAGTACTTC,CASSLTGRQHSYEQYF,16,.,TRBJ2-7,TRBV11-1,few
TGTGCCAGCAGCTTAGTTCAGGGGAGGGATGAAAAACTGTTTTTT,CASSLVQGRDEKLFF,15,.,TRBJ1-4,TRBV7-2,.
TGTGCCAGCAGTTACGGGGCAGGGGGTTCACCCCTCCACTTT,CASSYGAGGSPLHF,14,TRBD1,TRBJ1-6,TRBV6-5,few
TGTGCCAGCAGCCCGTACGGACAGGTCCAAGAGACCCAGTACTTC,CASSPYGQVQETQYF,15,TRBD1,TRBJ2-5,TRBV5-5,few
TGTGCCAGCAGTGACCCTAGCGGGACCTACGAGCAGTACTTC,CASSDPSGTYEQYF,14,TRBD2,TRBJ2-7,TRBV6-1,many
TGTGCCAGCAGCATACACACTGAGCAGTTCTTC,CASSIHTEQFF,11,.,TRBJ2-1,TRBV7-2,.
TGTGCCATCAGTTGGGACAGCCCTTCACCCCTCCACTTT,CAISWDSPSPLHF,13,TRBD1,TRBJ1-6,TRBV10-3,few
TGTGCCAGCAGTCCCCGACAGGGTCAGAAATTGAGAGAGCAGTACTTC,CASSPRQGQKLREQYF,16,TRBD1,TRBJ2-7,TRBV12-3/TRBV12-4,many
TGTGCCAGCAGTACAGGGGGTTACTCTTCCTACAATGAGCAGTTCTTC,CASSTGGYSSYNEQFF,16,TRBD1,TRBJ2-1,TRBV3-1,few
TGCAGTGCTACCCGGACTCTAGCGGGGGGCTGGTTCTTC,CSATRTLAGGWFF,13,TRBD2,TRBJ2-1,TRBV20-1,.
TGTGCCAGCAGTGAGACCCGAGGCACAGATACGCAGTATTTT,CASSETRGTDTQYF,14,.,TRBJ2-3,TRBV25-1,.
TGTGCCAGCAGCTTTGGACTAGCGGGAGGCATCTCCTACGAGCAGTACTTC,CASSFGLAGGISYEQYF,17,TRBD2,TRBJ2-7,TRBV13,.
TGCAGTGCTAGTTCCGGAGCTGCCGATACGCAGTATTTT,CSASSGAADTQYF,13,.,TRBJ2-3,TRBV20-1,.
TGCAGTGCTGGTACCGGGACAGGGGGCACTGAAGCTTTCTTT,CSAGTGTGGTEAFF,14,TRBD1,TRBJ1-1,TRBV20-1,.
TGCAGTGCCCCCGGGACAGGGAACTACGAGCAGTACTTC,CSAPGTGNYEQYF,13,TRBD1,TRBJ2-7,TRBV20-1,.
TGCAGTGCTAGACGATCGGGGGCTGGGGCCAACGTCCTGACTTTC,CSARRSGAGANVLTF,15,.,TRBJ2-6,TRBV20-1,.
TGCGCCAGCAGTGAGGGGGCGGTCCGCTCCTACGAGCAGTACTTC,CASSEGAVRSYEQYF,15,.,TRBJ2-7,TRBV10-1,.
TGTGCCAGCTCACCAAGGAATACCGGGTACGAGCAGTACTTC,CASSPRNTGYEQYF,14,.,TRBJ2-7,TRBV18,.
TGTGCCAGCAGCTTAACGGCTACCCGAGATACGCAGTATTTT,CASSLTATRDTQYF,14,.,TRBJ2-3,TRBV7-9,.
TGTGCCAGCAGCTTGGCAGGGGGCGCAGCCGACGAGCAGTACTTC,CASSLAGGAADEQYF,15,TRBD1,TRBJ2-7,TRBV7-9,few
TGTGCCAGCAGTTGGACGGACAGGGGAAATCAGCCCCAGCATTTT,CASSWTDRGNQPQHF,15,TRBD1,TRBJ1-5,TRBV12-3/TRBV12-4,few
TGTGCCAGCAGCTTATTCAGTCTGAACACTGAAGCTTTCTTT,CASSLFSLNTEAFF,14,.,TRBJ1-1,TRBV7-9,few
TGTGCCAGCAGCCAAGCTTCATATCAGGTCGACGAGCAGTACTTC,CASSQASYQVDEQYF,15,.,TRBJ2-7,TRBV7-9,many
TGTGCCAGCAGCTTTTGGCAGGGTCGCGAGCAGTTCTTC,CASSFWQGREQFF,13,.,TRBJ2-1,TRBV7-2,.
TGCAGTGCTAGGACAGGGGGCTTCGAGCAGTACTTC,CSARTGGFEQYF,12,TRBD1,TRBJ2-7,TRBV20-1,.
TGTGCCAGCAGTTTAGTGGGGACTAGCGGGATTGGCGAGACCCAGTACTTC,CASSLVGTSGIGETQYF,17,TRBD2,TRBJ2-5,TRBV12-3/TRBV12-4,many
TGCAGCGTCCAGGTCACCTCCTACAATGAGCAGTTCTTC,CSVQVTSYNEQFF,13,.,TRBJ2-1,TRBV29-1,many
TGTGCCAGCAGCGGCTCAGGGGGCTTTGATTCACCCCTCCACTTT,CASSGSGGFDSPLHF,15,TRBD1,TRBJ1-6,TRBV9,few
TGCGCCAGCAGCCTGGAATACAGGGGGGGCTCCTACGAGCAGTACTTC,CASSLEYRGGSYEQYF,16,.,TRBJ2-7,TRBV5-1,few
TGTGCCAGCTTTCGCAGACTAGCGGGAGGTACGAATACGCAGTATTTT,CASFRRLAGGTNTQYF,16,TRBD2,TRBJ2-3,TRBV27,.
TGTGCCAGCAGCTTAGACAGCAGCCCCCGGGAGCAGTACTTC,CASSLDSSPREQYF,14,.,TRBJ2-7,TRBV11-3,.
TGTGCCAGCCTTAGCGGGAGTTACAATGAGCAGTTCTTC,CASLSGSYNEQFF,13,TRBD2,TRBJ2-1,TRBV9,few
TGTGCCAGCAGCCAAGATTGGCGGACTACCACCTACGAGCAGTACTTC,CASSQDWRTTTYEQYF,16,.,TRBJ2-7,TRBV3-1,few